The sequence of this T cell receptor beta chain was determined in a study of regulatory T cells in long-lasting Graves disease. Trimming shortened V by 10 bases and J by 7 bases, and 16 bases separated the two germline ends. The germline V gene has CDR1 MNHEY and CDR2 SMNVEV (reference sequence). CDR3 length: 13 residues. Arm-PCR of CDR3 regions and iRepertoire HTBI primers were used to build TCR beta libraries. TCRdb ran MiXCR on the multiplex PCR reads and lists one entry per CDR3 protein. The sample includes about 540,000 distinct CDR3 sequences, roughly 13% seen only once; the top ten take roughly 10%. This clonotype was seen a handful of times. Time point of the sample: newly diagnosed GD, antithyroid drugs for less than 3 months. Preparation of the TCR library used RNA extracted from PBMCs. The same data also went into a second study, on T cells in Graves' hyperthyroidism and ophthalmopathy.

The chain recombines TRBV27 with TRBJ2-2; D may match TRBD1 or TRBD2 (6 bases each). Specimen: peripheral blood mononuclear cells (PBMCs), collected at new diagnosis, from a patient treated with antithyroid drugs. The receptor's source is a man under 40 with Graves disease. CDR3 residues: CATKGGPRGELFF. The CDR3 coding sequence is TGTGCCACCAAAGGGGGGCCGCGCGGGGAGCTGTTTTTT.